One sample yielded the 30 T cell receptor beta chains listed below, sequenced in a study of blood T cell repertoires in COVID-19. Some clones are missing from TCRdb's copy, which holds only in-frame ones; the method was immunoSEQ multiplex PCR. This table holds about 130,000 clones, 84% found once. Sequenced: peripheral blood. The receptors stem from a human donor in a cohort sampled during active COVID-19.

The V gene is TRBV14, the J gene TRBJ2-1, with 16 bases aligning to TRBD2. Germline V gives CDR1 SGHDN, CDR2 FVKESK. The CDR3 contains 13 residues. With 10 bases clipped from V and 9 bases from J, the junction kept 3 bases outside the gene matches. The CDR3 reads CAIGTSGGGEQFF. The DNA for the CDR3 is TGTGCCATCGGGACTAGCGGGGGGGGTGAGCAGTTCTTC. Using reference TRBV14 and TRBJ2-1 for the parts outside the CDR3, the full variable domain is EAGVTQFPSHSVIEKGQTVTLRCDPISGHDNLYWYRRVMGKEIKFLLHFVKESKQDESGMPNNRFLAERTGGTYSTLKVQPAELEDSGVYFCAIGTSGGGEQFFGPGTRLTVL.

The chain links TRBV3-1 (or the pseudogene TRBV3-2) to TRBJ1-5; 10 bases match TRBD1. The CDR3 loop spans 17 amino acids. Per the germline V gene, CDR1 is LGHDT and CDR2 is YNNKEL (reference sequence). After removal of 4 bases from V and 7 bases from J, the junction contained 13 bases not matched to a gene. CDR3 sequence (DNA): TGTGCCAGCAGCCCTTACCAGGGGACAGGGGTTCGCCAGCCCCAGCATTTT. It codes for CASSPYQGTGVRQPQHF.

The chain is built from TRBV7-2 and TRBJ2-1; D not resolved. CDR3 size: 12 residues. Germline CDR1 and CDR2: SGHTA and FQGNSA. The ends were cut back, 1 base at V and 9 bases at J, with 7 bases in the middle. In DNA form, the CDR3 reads TGTGCCAGCAGCTTAGTTCTCGGTGAGCAGTTCTTC. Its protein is CASSLVLGEQFF. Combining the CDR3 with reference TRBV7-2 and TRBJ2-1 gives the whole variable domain GAGVSQSPSNKVTEKGKDVELRCDPISGHTALYWYRQSLGQGLEFLIYFQGNSAPDKSGLPSDRFSAERTGGSVSTLTIQRTQQEDSAVYLCASSLVLGEQFFGPGTRLTVL.

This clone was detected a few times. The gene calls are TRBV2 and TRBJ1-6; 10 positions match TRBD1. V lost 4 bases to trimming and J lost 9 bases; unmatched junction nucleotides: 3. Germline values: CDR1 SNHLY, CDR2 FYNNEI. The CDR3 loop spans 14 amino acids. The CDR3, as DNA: TGTGCCAGCAGTGGACAGGGGGCTATTTCACCCCTCCACTTT. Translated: CASSGQGAISPLHF.

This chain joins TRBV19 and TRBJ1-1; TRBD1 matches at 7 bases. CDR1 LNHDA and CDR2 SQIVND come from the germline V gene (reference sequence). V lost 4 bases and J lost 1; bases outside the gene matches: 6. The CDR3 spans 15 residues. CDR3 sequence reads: CASSKGQVGNTEAFF. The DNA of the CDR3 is TGTGCCAGTAGTAAAGGACAGGTCGGGAACACTGAAGCTTTCTTT. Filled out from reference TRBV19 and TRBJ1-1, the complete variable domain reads DGGITQSPKYLFRKEGQNVTLSCEQNLNHDAMYWYRQDPGQGLRLIYYSQIVNDFQKGDIAEGYSVSREKKESFPLTVTSAQKNPTAFYLCASSKGQVGNTEAFFGQGTRLTVV.

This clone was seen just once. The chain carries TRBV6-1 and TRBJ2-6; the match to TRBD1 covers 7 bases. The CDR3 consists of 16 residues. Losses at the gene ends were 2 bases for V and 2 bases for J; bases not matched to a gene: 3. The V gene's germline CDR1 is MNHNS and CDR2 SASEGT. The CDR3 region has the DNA TGTGCCAGCAGTGAAACAGGGGCGGCTGGGGCCAACGTCCTGACTTTC. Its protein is CASSETGAAGANVLTF.

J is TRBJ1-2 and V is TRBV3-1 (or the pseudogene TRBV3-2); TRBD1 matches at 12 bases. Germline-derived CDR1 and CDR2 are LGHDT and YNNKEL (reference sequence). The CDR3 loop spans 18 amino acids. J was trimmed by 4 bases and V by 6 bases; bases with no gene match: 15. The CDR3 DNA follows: TGTGCCAGCAGGTCAACCGGGACAGGGGGCCACACAGTCTATGGCTACACCTTC. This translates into CASRSTGTGGHTVYGYTF.

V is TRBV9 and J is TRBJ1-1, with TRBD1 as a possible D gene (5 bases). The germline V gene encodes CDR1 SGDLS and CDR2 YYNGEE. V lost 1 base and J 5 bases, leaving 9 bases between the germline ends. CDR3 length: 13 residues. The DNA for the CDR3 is TGTGCCAGCAGCGTAATGGGGGGAACTGAAGCTTTCTTT. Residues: CASSVMGGTEAFF. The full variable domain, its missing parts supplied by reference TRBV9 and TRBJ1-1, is DSGVTQTPKHLITATGQRVTLRCSPRSGDLSVYWYQQSLDQGLQFLIQYYNGEERAKGNILERFSAQQFPDLHSELNLSSLELGDSALYFCASSVMGGTEAFFGQGTRLTVV.

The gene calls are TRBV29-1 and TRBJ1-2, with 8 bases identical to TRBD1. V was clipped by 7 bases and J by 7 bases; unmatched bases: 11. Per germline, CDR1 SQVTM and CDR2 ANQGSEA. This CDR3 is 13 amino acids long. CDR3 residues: CSAEQGDQSGYTF. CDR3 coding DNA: TGCAGCGCAGAACAGGGGGATCAAAGTGGCTACACCTTC.

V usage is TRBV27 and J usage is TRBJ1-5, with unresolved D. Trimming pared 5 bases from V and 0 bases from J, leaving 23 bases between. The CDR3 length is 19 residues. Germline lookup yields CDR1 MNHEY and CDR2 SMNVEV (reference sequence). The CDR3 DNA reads TGTGCCAGCAGTCCCTACTCGGGAAACGGCTTCTATAGCAATCAGCCCCAGCATTTT. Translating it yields CASSPYSGNGFYSNQPQHF.

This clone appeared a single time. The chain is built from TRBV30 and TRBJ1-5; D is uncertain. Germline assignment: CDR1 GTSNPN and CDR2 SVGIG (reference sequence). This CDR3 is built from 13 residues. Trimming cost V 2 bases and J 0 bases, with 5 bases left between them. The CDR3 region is CAWSSNSNQPQHF. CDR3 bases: TGTGCCTGGAGTTCAAATAGCAATCAGCCCCAGCATTTT.

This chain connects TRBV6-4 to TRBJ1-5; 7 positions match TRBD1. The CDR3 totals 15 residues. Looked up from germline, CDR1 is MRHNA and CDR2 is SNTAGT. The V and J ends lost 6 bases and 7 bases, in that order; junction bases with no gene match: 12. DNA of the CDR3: TGTGCCAGCAGGAAACAGGGGTGGGTGAGGCAGCCCCAGCATTTT. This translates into CASRKQGWVRQPQHF.

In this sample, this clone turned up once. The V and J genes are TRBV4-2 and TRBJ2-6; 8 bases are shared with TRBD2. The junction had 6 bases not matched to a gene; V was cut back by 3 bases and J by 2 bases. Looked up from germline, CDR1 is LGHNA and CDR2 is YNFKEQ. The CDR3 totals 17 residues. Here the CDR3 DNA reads TGTGCCAGCAGCCAGCACGGGGGGGACCCTGGGGCCAACGTCCTGACTTTC. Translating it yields CASSQHGGDPGANVLTF.

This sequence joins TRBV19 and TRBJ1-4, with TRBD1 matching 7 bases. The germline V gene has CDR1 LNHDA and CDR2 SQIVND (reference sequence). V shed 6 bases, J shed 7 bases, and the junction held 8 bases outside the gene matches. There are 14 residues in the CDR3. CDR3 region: CASSRGARSEKLFF. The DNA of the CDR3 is TGTGCCAGTAGCAGGGGGGCGCGGAGTGAAAAACTGTTTTTT.

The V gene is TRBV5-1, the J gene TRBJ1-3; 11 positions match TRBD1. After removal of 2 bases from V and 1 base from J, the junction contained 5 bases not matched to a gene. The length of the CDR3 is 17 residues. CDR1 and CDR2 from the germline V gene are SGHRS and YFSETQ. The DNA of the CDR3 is TGCGCCAGCAGCTTACTGGGACAGGGGGATTCTGGAAACACCATATATTTT. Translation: CASSLLGQGDSGNTIYF.

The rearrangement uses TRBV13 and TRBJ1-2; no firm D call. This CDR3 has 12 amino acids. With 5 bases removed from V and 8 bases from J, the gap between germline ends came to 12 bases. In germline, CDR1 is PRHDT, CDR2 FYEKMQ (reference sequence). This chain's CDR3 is CASSPRTGGYTF. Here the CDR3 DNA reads TGTGCCAGCAGCCCCCGGACGGGGGGCTACACCTTC.

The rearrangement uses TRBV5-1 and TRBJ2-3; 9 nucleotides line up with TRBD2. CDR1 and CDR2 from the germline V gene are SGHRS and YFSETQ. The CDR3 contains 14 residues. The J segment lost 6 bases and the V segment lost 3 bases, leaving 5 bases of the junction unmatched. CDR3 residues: CASSSVAGVDTQYF. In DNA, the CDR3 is TGCGCCAGCAGCTCCGTAGCGGGGGTTGATACGCAGTATTTT. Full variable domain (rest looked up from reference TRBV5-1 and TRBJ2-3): KAGVTQTPRYLIKTRGQQVTLSCSPISGHRSVSWYQQTPGQGLQFLFEYFSETQRNKGNFPGRFSGRQFSNSRSEMNVSTLELGDSALYLCASSSVAGVDTQYFGPGTRLTVL.

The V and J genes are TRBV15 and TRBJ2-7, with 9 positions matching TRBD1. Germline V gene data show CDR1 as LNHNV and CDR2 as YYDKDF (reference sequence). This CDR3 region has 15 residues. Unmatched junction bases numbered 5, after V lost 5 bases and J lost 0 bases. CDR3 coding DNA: TGTGCCACCAGCGGGGACAGGGACCCCTCCTACGAGCAGTACTTC. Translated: CATSGDRDPSYEQYF.

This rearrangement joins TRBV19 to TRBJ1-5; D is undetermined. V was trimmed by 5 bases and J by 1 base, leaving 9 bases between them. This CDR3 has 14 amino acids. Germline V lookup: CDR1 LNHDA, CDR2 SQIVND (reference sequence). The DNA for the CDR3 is TGTGCCAGTAGTTGGGGAGACAGCAATCAGCCCCAGCATTTT. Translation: CASSWGDSNQPQHF.

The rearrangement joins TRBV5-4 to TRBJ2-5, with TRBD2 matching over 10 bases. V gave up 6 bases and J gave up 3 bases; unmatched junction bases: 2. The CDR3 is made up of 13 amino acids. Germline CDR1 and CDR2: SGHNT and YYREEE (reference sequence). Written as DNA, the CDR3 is TGTGCCAGCACAGGACTAGCGGAAGAGACCCAGTACTTC. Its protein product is CASTGLAEETQYF.

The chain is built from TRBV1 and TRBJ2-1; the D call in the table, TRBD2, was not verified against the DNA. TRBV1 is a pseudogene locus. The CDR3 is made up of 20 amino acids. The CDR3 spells CTSSDLGPGRNPTSYNEQFF. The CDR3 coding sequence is TGCACCAGCAGCGACCTGGGACCGGGGAGGAACCCGACTTCCTACAATGAGCAGTTCTTC.

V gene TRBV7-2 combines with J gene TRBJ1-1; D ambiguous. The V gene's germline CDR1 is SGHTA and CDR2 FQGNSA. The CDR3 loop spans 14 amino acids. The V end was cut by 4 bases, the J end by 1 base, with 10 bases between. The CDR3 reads CASSSVVRNTEAFF. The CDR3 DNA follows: TGTGCCAGCAGCTCGGTCGTTCGGAACACTGAAGCTTTCTTT.

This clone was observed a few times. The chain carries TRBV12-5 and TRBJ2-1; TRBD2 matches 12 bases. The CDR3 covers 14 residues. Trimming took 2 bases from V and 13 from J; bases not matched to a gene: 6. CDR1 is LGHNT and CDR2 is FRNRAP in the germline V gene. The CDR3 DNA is TGTGCTAGTGGTTTGTTATCTAGCGGGGGGGCCCAGTTCTTC. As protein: CASGLLSSGGAQFF.

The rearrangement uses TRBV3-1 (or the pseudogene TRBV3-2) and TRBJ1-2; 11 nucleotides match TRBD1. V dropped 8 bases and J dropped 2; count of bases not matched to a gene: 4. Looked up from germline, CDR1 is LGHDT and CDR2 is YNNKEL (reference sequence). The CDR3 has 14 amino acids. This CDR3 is CASARDRGNYGYTF. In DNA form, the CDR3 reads TGTGCCAGCGCAAGGGACAGGGGGAACTATGGCTACACCTTC.

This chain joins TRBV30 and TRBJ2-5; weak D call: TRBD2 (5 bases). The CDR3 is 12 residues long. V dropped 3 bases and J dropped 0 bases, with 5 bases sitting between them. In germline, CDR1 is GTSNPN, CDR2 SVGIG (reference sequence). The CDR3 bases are TGTGCCTGGAGGGGAGACCAAGAGACCCAGTACTTC. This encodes CAWRGDQETQYF.

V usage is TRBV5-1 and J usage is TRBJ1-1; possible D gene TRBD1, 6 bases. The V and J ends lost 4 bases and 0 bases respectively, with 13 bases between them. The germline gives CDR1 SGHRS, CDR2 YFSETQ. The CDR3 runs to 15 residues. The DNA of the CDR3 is TGCGCCAGCAGCCCAGGACAGCTAATGAACACTGAAGCTTTCTTT. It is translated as CASSPGQLMNTEAFF. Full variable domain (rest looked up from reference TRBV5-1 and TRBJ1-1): KAGVTQTPRYLIKTRGQQVTLSCSPISGHRSVSWYQQTPGQGLQFLFEYFSETQRNKGNFPGRFSGRQFSNSRSEMNVSTLELGDSALYLCASSPGQLMNTEAFFGQGTRLTVV.

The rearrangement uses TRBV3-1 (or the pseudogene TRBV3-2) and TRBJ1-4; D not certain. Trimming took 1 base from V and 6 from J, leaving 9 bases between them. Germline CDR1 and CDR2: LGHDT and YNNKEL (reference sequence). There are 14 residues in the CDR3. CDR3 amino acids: CASSQAPGDEKLFF. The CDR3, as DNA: TGTGCCAGCAGCCAAGCGCCCGGGGATGAAAAACTGTTTTTT.

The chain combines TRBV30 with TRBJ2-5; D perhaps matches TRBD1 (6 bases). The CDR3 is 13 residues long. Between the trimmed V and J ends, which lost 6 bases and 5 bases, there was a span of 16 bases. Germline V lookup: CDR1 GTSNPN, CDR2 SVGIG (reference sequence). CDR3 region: CACNRVRGETQYF. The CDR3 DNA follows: TGTGCCTGTAACCGAGTGAGGGGGGAGACCCAGTACTTC. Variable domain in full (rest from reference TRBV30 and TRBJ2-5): SQTIHQWPATLVQPVGSPLSLECTVEGTSNPNLYWYRQAAGRGLQLLFYSVGIGQISSEVPQNLSASRPQDRQFILSSKKLLLSDSGFYLCACNRVRGETQYFGPGTRLLVL.

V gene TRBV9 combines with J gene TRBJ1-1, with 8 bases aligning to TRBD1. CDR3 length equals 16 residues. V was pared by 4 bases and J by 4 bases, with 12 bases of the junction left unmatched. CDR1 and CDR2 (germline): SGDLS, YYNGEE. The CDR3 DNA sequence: TGTGCCAGCAGCCCCCCCGGGACAGGAAGGGCCACTGAAGCTTTCTTT. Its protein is CASSPPGTGRATEAFF.

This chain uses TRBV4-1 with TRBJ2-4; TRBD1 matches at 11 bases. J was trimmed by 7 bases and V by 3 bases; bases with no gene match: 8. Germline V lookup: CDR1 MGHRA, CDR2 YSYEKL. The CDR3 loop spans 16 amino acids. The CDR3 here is CASSQVPGTGGNIQYF. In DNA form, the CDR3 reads TGCGCCAGCAGCCAGGTCCCCGGGACAGGGGGGAACATTCAGTACTTC.